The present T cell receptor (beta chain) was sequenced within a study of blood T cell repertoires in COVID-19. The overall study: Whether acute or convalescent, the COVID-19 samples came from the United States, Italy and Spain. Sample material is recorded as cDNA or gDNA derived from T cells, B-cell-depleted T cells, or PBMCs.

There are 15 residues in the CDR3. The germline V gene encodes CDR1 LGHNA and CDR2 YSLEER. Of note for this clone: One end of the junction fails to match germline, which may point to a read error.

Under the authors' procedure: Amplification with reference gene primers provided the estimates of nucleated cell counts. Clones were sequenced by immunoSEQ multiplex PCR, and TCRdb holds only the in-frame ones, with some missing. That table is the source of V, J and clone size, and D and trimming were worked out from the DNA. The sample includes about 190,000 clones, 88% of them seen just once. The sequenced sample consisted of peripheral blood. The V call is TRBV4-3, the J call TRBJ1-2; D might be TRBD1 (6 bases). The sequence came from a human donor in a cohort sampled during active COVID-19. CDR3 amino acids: CASRQDTGSDYGYTF. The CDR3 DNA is TGCGCCAGCAGACAAGATACAGGGTCAGACTATGGCTACACCTTC.